Sequencing of this TCR beta chain was carried out in a study of identical twins. This clonotype appeared a few times. Its antigen is not known. Among all donors, each was a healthy Caucasian. Trimming removed 0 bases at V and 0 bases at J, with 10 bases between. Germline assignment: CDR1 SGHDT and CDR2 YYEEEE. CDR3 length: 16 amino acids. TCRdb itself ran the 5' RACE reads through MiXCR, one entry per CDR3 protein. The sample carries about 920,000 distinct CDR3 sequences, more than 9% recorded once. Study-wide findings and caveats: Researchers reported excess low generation probability among twin-shared out-of-frame alpha sequences. The conclusions drew on cross-sectional statistical analysis instead of tracking the same donors.

This sample was shared with a second study, whose subject was yellow fever vaccine responses in identical twins.

The source is a woman between 18 and 29 years old in good health. V usage is TRBV5-6 and J usage is TRBJ2-4; D is ambiguous. Specimen: PBMCs. The CDR3 region is CASSLGMGLAKNIQYF. The CDR3 nucleotides read TGTGCCAGCAGCTTGGGGATGGGTCTAGCCAAAAACATTCAGTACTTC.